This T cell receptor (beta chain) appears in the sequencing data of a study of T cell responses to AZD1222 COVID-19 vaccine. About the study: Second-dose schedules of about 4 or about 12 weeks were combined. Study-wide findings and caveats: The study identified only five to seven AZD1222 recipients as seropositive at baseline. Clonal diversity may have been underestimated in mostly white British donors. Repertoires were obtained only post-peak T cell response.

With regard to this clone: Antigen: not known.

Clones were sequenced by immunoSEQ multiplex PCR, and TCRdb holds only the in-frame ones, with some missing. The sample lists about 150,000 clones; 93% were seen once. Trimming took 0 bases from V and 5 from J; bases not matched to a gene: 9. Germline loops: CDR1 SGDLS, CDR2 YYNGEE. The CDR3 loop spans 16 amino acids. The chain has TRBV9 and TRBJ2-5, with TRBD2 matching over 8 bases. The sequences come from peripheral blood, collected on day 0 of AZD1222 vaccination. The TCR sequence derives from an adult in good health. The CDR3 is CASSVGSAGGGETQYF. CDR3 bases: TGTGCCAGCAGCGTAGGGTCTGCGGGAGGAGGGGAGACCCAGTACTTC.